This T cell receptor beta chain was found in a study of T cells after somatic rescue of genetic block. Sequencing was performed with immunoSEQ multiplex PCR; in TCRdb, only in-frame clones are kept and a portion is missing. The sample holds some 12,000 clones; roughly 73% are singletons and the top ten take 20%. Trimming removed 5 bases from V and 6 bases from J; junction bases left unmatched: 10. Germline V gene sequence: CDR1 MDHEN, CDR2 SYDVKM. This CDR3 has 16 residues. The chain carries TRBV28 and TRBJ2-1, with TRBD2 identical over 10 bases. The sequence was collected from a boy between 10 and 17 years old. Source material: peripheral blood mononuclear cells (PBMCs). CDR3 nucleotides: TGTGCCAGCAGTCGCCATAGCGGGAGGAACTTCAATGAGCAGTTCTTC. This sequence encodes CASSRHSGRNFNEQFF.